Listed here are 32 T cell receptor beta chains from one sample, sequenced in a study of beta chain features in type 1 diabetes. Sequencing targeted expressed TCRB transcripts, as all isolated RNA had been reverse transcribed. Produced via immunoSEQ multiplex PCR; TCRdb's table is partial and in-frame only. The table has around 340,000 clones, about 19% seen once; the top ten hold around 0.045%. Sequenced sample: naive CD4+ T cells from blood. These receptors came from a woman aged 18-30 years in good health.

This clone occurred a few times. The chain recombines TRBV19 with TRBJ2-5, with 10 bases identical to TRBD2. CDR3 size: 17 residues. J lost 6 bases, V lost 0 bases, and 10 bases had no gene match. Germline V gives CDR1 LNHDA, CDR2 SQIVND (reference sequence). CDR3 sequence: CASSIEAGLAGAKTQYF. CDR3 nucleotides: TGTGCCAGTAGTATAGAAGCTGGGCTAGCGGGAGCAAAGACCCAGTACTTC.

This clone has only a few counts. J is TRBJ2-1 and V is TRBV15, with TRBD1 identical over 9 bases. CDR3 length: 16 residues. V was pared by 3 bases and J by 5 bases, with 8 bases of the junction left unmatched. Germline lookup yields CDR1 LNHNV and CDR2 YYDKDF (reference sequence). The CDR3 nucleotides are TGTGCCACCAGCAGGGCCGGGACAGGGCGCAACAATGAGCAGTTCTTC. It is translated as CATSRAGTGRNNEQFF.

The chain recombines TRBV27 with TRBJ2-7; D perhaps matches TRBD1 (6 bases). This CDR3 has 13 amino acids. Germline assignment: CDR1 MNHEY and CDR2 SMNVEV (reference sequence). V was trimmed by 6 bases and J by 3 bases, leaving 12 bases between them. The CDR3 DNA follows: TGTGCCAGCAGGAAGGACAGCCACTACGAGCAGTACTTC. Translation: CASRKDSHYEQYF.

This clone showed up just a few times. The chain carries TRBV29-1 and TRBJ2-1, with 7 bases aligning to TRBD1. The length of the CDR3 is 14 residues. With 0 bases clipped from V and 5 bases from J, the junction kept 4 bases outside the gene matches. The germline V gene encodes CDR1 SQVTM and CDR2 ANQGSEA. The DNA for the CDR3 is TGCAGCGTTGAAGACAGGGGGATTGACAATGAGCAGTTCTTC. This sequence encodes CSVEDRGIDNEQFF.

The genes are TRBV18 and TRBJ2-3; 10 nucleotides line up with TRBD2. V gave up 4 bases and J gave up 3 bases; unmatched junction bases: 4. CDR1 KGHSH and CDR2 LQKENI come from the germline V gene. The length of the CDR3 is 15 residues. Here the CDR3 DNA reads TGTGCCAGCTCACTCGGACTAGCGGAGACAGATACGCAGTATTTT. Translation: CASSLGLAETDTQYF. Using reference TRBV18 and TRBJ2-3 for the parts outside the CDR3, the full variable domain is NAGVMQNPRHLVRRRGQEARLRCSPMKGHSHVYWYRQLPEEGLKFMVYLQKENIIDESGMPKERFSAEFPKEGPSILRIQQVVRGDSAAYFCASSLGLAETDTQYFGPGTRLTVL.

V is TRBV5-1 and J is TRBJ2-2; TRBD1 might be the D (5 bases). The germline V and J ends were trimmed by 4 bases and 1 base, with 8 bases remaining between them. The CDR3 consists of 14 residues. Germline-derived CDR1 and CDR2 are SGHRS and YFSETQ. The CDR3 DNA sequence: TGCGCCAGCAGCGTGGACAAGAACACCGGGGAGCTGTTTTTT. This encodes CASSVDKNTGELFF.

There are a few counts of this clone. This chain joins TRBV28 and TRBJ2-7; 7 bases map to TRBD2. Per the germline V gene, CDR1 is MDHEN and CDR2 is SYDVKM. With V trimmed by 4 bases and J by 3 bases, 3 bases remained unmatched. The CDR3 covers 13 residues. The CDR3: CASSSASGYEQYF. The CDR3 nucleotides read TGTGCCAGCAGTTCTGCTAGCGGCTACGAGCAGTACTTC. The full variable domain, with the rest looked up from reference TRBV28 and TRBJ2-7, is DVKVTQSSRYLVKRTGEKVFLECVQDMDHENMFWYRQDPGLGLRLIYFSYDVKMKEKGDIPEGYSVSREKKERFSLILESASTNQTSMYLCASSSASGYEQYFGPGTRLTVT.

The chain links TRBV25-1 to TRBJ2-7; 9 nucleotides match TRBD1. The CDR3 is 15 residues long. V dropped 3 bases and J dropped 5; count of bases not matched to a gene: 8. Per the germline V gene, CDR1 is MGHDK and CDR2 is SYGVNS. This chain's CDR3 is CASSEGGTGKDEQYF. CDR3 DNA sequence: TGTGCCAGCAGTGAGGGTGGGACAGGGAAGGACGAGCAGTACTTC.

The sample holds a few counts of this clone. The CDR3 DNA sequence: TGCGCCAGCAGCTCCGGGACTAGCGGGAGGGAGAGGTACAATGAGCAGTTCTTC. Its protein product is CASSSGTSGRERYNEQFF. The chain joins TRBV5-1 to TRBJ2-1; 16 bases map to TRBD2. Trimming at V came to 3 bases and at J to 4 bases, leaving 7 bases not matched to a gene. The length of the CDR3 is 18 residues. CDR1 is SGHRS and CDR2 is YFSETQ in the germline V gene.

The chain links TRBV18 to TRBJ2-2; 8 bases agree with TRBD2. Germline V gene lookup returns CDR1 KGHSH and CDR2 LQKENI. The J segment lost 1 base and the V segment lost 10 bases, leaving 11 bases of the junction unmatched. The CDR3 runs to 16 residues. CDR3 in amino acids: CATSSREVVNTGELFF. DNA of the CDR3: TGTGCCACCAGTTCGCGGGAGGTTGTGAACACCGGGGAGCTGTTTTTT.

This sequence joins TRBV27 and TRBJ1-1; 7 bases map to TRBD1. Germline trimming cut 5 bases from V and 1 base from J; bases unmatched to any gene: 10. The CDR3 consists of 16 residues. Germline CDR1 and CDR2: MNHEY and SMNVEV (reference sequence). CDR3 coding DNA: TGTGCCAGCAGTGTCCAACAGGGGAGTCAGAACACTGAAGCTTTCTTT. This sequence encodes CASSVQQGSQNTEAFF.

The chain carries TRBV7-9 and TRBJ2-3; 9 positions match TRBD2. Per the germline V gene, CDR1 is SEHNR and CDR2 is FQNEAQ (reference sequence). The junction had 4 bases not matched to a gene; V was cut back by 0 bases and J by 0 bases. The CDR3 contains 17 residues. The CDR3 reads CASSLATSGPSTDTQYF. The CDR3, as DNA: TGTGCCAGCAGCTTAGCGACTAGCGGCCCTAGCACAGATACGCAGTATTTT.

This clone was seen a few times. The CDR3 is CASSEIAGVSDTQYF. The CDR3 bases are TGTGCCAGCTCAGAAATAGCGGGAGTTTCAGATACGCAGTATTTT. The rearrangement links TRBV18 to TRBJ2-3, with 9 bases that match TRBD2. V shed 5 bases, J shed 4 bases, and the junction held 7 bases outside the gene matches. The CDR3 has 15 residues. Per germline, CDR1 KGHSH and CDR2 LQKENI.

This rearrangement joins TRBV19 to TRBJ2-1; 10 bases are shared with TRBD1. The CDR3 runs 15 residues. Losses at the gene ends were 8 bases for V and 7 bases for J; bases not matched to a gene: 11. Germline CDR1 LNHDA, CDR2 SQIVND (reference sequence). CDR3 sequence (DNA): TGTGCCAGTTACATGACAGGGGGCAAGGTGAATGAGCAGTTCTTC. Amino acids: CASYMTGGKVNEQFF.

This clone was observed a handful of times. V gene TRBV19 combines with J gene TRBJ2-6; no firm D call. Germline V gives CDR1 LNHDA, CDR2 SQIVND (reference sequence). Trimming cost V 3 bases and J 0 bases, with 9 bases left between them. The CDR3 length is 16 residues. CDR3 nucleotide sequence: TGTGCCAGTAGTATTCGCTCGGTCTCTGGGGCCAACGTCCTGACTTTC. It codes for CASSIRSVSGANVLTF.

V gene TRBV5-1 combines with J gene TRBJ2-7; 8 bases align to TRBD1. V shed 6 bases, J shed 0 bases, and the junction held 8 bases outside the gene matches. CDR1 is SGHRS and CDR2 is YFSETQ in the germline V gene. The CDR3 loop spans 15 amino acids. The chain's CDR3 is CASTRGRGPSYEQYF. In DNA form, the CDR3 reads TGCGCCAGCACCAGGGGCAGGGGGCCCTCCTACGAGCAGTACTTC.

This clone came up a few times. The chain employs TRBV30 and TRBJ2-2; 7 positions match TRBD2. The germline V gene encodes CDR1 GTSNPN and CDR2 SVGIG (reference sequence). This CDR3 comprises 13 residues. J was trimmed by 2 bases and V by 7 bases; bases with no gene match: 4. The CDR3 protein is CASRAGNTGELFF. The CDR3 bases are TGTGCCTCCCGAGCGGGAAACACCGGGGAGCTGTTTTTT.

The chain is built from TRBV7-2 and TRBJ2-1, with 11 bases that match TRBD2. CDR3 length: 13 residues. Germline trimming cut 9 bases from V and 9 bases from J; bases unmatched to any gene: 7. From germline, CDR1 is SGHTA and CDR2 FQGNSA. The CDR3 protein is CASSLAGATEQFF. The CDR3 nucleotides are TGTGCCAGTTCACTAGCGGGAGCGACTGAGCAGTTCTTC. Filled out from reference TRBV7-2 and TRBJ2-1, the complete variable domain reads GAGVSQSPSNKVTEKGKDVELRCDPISGHTALYWYRQSLGQGLEFLIYFQGNSAPDKSGLPSDRFSAERTGGSVSTLTIQRTQQEDSAVYLCASSLAGATEQFFGPGTRLTVL.

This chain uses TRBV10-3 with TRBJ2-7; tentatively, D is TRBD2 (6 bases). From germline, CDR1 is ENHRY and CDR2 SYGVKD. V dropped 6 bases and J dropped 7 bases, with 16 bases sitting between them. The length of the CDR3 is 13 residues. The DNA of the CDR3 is TGTGCCATCAGGGGGACGGCGGAGGGAGAGCAGTACTTC. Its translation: CAIRGTAEGEQYF.

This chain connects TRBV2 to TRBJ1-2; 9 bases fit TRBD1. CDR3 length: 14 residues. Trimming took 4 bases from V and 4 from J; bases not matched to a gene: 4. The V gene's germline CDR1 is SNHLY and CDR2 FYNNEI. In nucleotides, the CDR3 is TGTGCCAGCAGTGGGCGGGGACAGGGCTATGGCTACACCTTC. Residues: CASSGRGQGYGYTF.

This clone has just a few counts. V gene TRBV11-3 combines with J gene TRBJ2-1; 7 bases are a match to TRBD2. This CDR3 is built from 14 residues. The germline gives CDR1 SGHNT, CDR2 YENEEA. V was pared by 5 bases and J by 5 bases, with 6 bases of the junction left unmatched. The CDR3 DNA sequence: TGTGCCAGCAGCCGTGGGGAGGGAGACAATGAGCAGTTCTTC. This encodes CASSRGEGDNEQFF.

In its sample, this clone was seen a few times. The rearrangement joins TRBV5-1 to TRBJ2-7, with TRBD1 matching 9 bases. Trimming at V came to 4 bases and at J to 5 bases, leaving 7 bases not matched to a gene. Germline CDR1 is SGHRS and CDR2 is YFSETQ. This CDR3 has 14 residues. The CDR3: CASSATQGAHEQYF. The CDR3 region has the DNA TGCGCCAGCAGCGCCACACAGGGGGCCCACGAGCAGTACTTC.

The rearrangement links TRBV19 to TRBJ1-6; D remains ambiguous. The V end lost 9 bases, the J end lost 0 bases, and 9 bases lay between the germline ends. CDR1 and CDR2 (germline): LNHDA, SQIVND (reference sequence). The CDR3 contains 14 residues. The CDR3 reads CASGRGSYNSPLHF. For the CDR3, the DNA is TGTGCCAGCGGGCGGGGCTCCTATAATTCACCCCTCCACTTT.

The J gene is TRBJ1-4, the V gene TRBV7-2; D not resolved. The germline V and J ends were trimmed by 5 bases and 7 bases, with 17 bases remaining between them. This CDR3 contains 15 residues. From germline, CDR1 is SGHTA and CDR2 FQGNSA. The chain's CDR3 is CASSPRARAAEKLFF. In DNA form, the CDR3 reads TGTGCCAGCAGCCCCCGGGCGAGGGCCGCTGAAAAACTGTTTTTT. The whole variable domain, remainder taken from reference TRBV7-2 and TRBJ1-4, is GAGVSQSPSNKVTEKGKDVELRCDPISGHTALYWYRQSLGQGLEFLIYFQGNSAPDKSGLPSDRFSAERTGGSVSTLTIQRTQQEDSAVYLCASSPRARAAEKLFFGSGTQLSVL.

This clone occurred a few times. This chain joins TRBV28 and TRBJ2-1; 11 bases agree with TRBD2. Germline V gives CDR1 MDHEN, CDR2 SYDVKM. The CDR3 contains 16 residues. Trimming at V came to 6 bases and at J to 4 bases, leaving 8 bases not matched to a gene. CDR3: CASSQTTSGTYNEQFF. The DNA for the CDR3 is TGTGCCAGCAGCCAAACGACTAGCGGGACTTACAATGAGCAGTTCTTC.

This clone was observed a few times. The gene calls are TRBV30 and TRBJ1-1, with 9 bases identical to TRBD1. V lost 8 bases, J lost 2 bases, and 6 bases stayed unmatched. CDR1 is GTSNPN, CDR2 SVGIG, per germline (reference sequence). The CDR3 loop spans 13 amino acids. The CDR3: CASNRGLNTEAFF. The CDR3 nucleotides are TGTGCCAGTAACAGGGGGCTAAACACTGAAGCTTTCTTT.

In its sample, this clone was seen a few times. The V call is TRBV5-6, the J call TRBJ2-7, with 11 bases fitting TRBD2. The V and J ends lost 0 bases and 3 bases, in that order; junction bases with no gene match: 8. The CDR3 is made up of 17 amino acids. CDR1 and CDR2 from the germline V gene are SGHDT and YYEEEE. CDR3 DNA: TGTGCCAGCAGCTTGGGTCTAGCGGGAGGCCGGAGCTACGAGCAGTACTTC. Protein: CASSLGLAGGRSYEQYF.

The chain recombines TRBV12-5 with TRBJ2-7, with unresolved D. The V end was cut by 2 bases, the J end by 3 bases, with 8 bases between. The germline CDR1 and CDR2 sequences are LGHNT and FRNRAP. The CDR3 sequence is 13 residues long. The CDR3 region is CASGLLGLYEQYF. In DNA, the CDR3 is TGTGCTAGTGGTTTGCTCGGTCTCTACGAGCAGTACTTC.

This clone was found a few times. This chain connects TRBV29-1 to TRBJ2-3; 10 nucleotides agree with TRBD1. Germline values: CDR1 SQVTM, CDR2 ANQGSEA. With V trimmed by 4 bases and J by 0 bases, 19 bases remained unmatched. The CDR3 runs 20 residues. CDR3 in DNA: TGCAGCGTTGTAAGACCGGGACAGGGGATGTCCTGGGGTAGCACAGATACGCAGTATTTT. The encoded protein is CSVVRPGQGMSWGSTDTQYF.

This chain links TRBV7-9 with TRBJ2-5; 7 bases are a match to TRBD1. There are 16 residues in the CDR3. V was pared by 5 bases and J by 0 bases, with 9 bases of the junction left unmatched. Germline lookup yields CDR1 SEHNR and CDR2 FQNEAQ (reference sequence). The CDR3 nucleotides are TGTGCCAGCAGCAGCAGAGGGGACAGATACCAAGAGACCCAGTACTTC. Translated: CASSSRGDRYQETQYF.

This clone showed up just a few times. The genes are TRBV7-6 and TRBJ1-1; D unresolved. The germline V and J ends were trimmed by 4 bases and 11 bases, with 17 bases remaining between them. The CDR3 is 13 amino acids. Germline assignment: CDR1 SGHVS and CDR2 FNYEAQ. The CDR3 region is CASSSAPNAIAFF. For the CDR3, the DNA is TGTGCCAGCAGCTCAGCCCCGAATGCGATTGCTTTCTTT.

The CDR3 nucleotides read TGTGCCAGCAGCGTGGGGCAGGGAACATCCTACGAGCAGTACTTC. Its translation: CASSVGQGTSYEQYF. V usage is TRBV9 and J usage is TRBJ2-7; possibly TRBD1 for D (5 bases). Deletions cut 2 bases from V and 1 base from J, with 13 bases between. CDR1 is SGDLS, CDR2 YYNGEE, per germline. The CDR3 covers 15 residues.